These 10 T cell receptor beta chains came from one sample sequenced in a study of blood T cell repertoires in COVID-19. Profiled with immunoSEQ multiplex PCR; TCRdb holds only in-frame clones, not every one. The data contain 100,000 or so clones, approximately 89% of them singletons. Source material: peripheral blood. The receptors come from a man between 60 and 75 years old with acute or convalescent COVID-19.

The gene calls are TRBV6-5 and TRBJ2-3; 8 nucleotides align to TRBD2. The trim removed 4 bases at V and 6 bases at J, leaving 9 bases unmatched. The CDR3 consists of 15 residues. Germline CDR1 reads MNHEY; CDR2 reads SVGAGI. The CDR3 sequence: CASSFSGSRTDTQYF. For the CDR3, the DNA is TGTGCCAGCAGTTTCAGCGGGAGTAGGACGGATACGCAGTATTTT.

The count of this clone is one. This rearrangement joins TRBV3-1 (or the pseudogene TRBV3-2) to TRBJ2-7, with unresolved D. From germline, CDR1 is LGHDT and CDR2 YNNKEL (reference sequence). V was pared by 1 base and J by 5 bases, with 18 bases between. This CDR3 has 16 amino acids. CDR3 nucleotide sequence: TGTGCCAGCAGCCAAGCCGCCCGGCTGCTTCGGGACGAGCAGTACTTC. Its translation is CASSQAARLLRDEQYF.

CDR3 in DNA: TGTGCCACCAGTGATTTGGCAGGCTATGGCTACACCTTC. This sequence encodes CATSDLAGYGYTF. The chain couples TRBV24-1 to TRBJ1-2; no reliable D call. This CDR3 region has 13 residues. V was pared by 0 bases and J by 4 bases, with 5 bases between. Germline CDR1 KGHDR, CDR2 SFDVKD.

The CDR3 DNA reads as TGTGCCAGCAGCGTAGAGGGAAACAGGGGGCAGAATTCACCCCTCCACTTT. It is translated as CASSVEGNRGQNSPLHF. The chain carries TRBV9 and TRBJ1-6; 9 nucleotides line up with TRBD1. The CDR3 contains 17 residues. Looked up from germline, CDR1 is SGDLS and CDR2 is YYNGEE. J lost 7 bases, V lost 0 bases, and 8 bases had no gene match. Full variable domain (outside the CDR3, taken from reference TRBV9 and TRBJ1-6): DSGVTQTPKHLITATGQRVTLRCSPRSGDLSVYWYQQSLDQGLQFLIQYYNGEERAKGNILERFSAQQFPDLHSELNLSSLELGDSALYFCASSVEGNRGQNSPLHFGNGTRLTVT.

The chain's CDR3 is CASSPQRGGGTEAFF. CDR3 coding DNA: TGTGCCAGCAGTCCACAGAGAGGGGGCGGAACTGAAGCTTTCTTT. This sequence joins TRBV28 and TRBJ1-1; 7 nucleotides align to TRBD1. This CDR3 has 15 amino acids. Germline V gives CDR1 MDHEN, CDR2 SYDVKM. The junction had 11 bases not matched to a gene; V was cut back by 5 bases and J by 5 bases.

This chain joins TRBV10-1 and TRBJ2-7; D is unclear. Trimming removed 2 bases at V and 3 bases at J, with 11 bases between. Germline assignment: CDR1 WNHNN and CDR2 SYGVQD (reference sequence). The CDR3 is 14 residues long. In DNA, the CDR3 is TGCGCCAGCAGTGAGCTGTGGCAGAACTACGAGCAGTACTTC. Translating gives CASSELWQNYEQYF.

DNA of the CDR3: TGTGCCAGTAGTATTGCCCCCCTTGGGAGACCCTACGAGCAGTACTTC. Protein sequence: CASSIAPLGRPYEQYF. V and J are TRBV19 and TRBJ2-7, with TRBD2 as a possible D gene (5 bases). V gave up 3 bases and J gave up 2 bases, with 17 bases separating them. The CDR3 consists of 16 residues. Germline CDR1 is LNHDA and CDR2 is SQIVND (reference sequence).

The J gene is TRBJ1-4, the V gene TRBV15, with 7 bases fitting TRBD1. The junction had 10 bases not matched to a gene; V was cut back by 7 bases and J by 8 bases. The CDR3 spans 14 residues. The germline V gene encodes CDR1 LNHNV and CDR2 YYDKDF (reference sequence). Here the CDR3 DNA reads TGTGCCACCAAGGCGCTGACAGGGCTAGAAAAACTGTTTTTT. As protein: CATKALTGLEKLFF.

The rearrangement links TRBV2 to TRBJ2-3, with no clear D. Germline CDR1 and CDR2: SNHLY and FYNNEI. V was pared by 4 bases and J by 6 bases, with 8 bases between. The CDR3 length is 12 residues. The CDR3: CASSVFEDTQYF. The CDR3 nucleotides are TGTGCCAGCAGTGTATTCGAGGATACGCAGTATTTT.

This chain uses TRBV11-2 with TRBJ1-3; D not certain. V gave up 1 base and J gave up 4 bases, with 5 bases separating them. This CDR3 has 13 amino acids. Germline CDR1 and CDR2: SGHAT and FQNNGV. The CDR3 nucleotides are TGTGCCAGCAGCTTAGGTCAAGGAAACACCATATATTTT. It is translated as CASSLGQGNTIYF. Full variable domain (remainder filled in from reference TRBV11-2 and TRBJ1-3): EAGVAQSPRYKIIEKRQSVAFWCNPISGHATLYWYQQILGQGPKLLIQFQNNGVVDDSQLPKDRFSAERLKGVDSTLKIQPAKLEDSAVYLCASSLGQGNTIYFGEGSWLTVV.